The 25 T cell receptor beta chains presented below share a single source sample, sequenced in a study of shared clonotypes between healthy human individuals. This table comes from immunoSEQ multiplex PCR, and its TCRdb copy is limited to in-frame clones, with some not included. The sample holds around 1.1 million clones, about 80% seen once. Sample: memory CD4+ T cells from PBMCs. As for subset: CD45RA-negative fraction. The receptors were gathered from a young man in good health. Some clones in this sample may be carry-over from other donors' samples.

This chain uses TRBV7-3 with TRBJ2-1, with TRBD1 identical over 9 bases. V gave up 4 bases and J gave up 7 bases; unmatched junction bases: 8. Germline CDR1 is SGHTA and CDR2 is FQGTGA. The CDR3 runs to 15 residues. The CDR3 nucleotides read TGTGCCAGCAGCTACACAGGGGGCGCCGGTAATGAGCAGTTCTTC. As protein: CASSYTGGAGNEQFF.

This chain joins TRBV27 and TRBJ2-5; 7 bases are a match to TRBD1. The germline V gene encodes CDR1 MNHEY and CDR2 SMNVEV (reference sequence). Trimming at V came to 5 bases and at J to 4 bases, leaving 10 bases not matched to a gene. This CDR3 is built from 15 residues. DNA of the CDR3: TGTGCCAGCAGTATCAGACAGGGTAGGAGAGAGACCCAGTACTTC. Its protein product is CASSIRQGRRETQYF.

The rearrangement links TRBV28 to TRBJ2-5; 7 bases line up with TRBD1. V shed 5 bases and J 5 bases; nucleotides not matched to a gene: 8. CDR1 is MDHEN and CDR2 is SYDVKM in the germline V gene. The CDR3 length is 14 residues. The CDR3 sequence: CASSPRQGHETQYF. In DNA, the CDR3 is TGTGCCAGCAGTCCTCGACAGGGCCACGAGACCCAGTACTTC.

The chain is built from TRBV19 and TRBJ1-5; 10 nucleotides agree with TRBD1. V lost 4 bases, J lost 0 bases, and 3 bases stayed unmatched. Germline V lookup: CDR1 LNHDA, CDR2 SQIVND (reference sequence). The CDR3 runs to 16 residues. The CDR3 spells CASSRDRGDSNQPQHF. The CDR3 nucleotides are TGTGCCAGTAGTAGGGACAGGGGCGATAGCAATCAGCCCCAGCATTTT.

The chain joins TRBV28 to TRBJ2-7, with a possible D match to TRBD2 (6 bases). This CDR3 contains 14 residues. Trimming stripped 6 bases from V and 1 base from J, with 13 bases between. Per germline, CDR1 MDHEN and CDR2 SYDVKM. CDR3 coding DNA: TGTGCCAGCAGGGGGCGGGATGGGTCCTACGAGCAGTACTTC. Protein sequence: CASRGRDGSYEQYF.

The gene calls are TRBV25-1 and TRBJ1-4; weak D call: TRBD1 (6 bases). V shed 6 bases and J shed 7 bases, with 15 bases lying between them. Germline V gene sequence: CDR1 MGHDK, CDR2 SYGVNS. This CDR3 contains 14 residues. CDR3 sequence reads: CASSGGGRGEKLFF. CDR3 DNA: TGTGCCAGCAGCGGCGGGGGCAGGGGTGAAAAACTGTTTTTT.

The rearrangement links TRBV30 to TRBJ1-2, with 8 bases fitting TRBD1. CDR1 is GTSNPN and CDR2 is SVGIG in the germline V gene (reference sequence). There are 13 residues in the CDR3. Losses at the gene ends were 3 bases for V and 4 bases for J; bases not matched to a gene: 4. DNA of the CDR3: TGTGCCTGGAGGGGACAGGCATTCTATGGCTACACCTTC. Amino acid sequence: CAWRGQAFYGYTF.

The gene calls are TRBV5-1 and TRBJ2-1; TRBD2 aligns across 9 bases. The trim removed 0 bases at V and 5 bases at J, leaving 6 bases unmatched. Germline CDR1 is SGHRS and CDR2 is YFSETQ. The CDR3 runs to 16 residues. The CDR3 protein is CASSLVAGVVHNEQFF. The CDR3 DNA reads TGCGCCAGCAGCTTGGTAGCGGGAGTGGTCCACAATGAGCAGTTCTTC.

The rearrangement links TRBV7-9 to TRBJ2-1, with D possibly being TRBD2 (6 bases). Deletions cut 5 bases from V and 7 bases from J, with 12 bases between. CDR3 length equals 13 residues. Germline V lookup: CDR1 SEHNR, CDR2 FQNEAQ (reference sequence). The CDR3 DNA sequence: TGTGCCAGCAGCCGGATGGAGGGGAATGAGCAGTTCTTC. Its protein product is CASSRMEGNEQFF.

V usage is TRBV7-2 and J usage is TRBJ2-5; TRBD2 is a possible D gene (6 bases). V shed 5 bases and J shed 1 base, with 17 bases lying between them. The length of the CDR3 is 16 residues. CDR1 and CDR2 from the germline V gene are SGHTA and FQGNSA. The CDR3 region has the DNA TGTGCCAGCAGCCCGCCCGGGAGAGCGGCCCAAGAGACCCAGTACTTC. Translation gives CASSPPGRAAQETQYF. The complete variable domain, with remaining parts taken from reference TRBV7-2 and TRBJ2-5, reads GAGVSQSPSNKVTEKGKDVELRCDPISGHTALYWYRQSLGQGLEFLIYFQGNSAPDKSGLPSDRFSAERTGGSVSTLTIQRTQQEDSAVYLCASSPPGRAAQETQYFGPGTRLLVL.

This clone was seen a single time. CDR3 residues: CASSMGTGGQGGYTF. The CDR3 DNA is TGTGCCAGCAGCATGGGGACAGGGGGCCAGGGAGGCTACACCTTC. The genes are TRBV7-2 and TRBJ1-2, with 12 bases matching TRBD1. Germline CDR1 and CDR2: SGHTA and FQGNSA. V lost 5 bases and J lost 8; bases outside the gene matches: 9. The CDR3 is made up of 15 amino acids.

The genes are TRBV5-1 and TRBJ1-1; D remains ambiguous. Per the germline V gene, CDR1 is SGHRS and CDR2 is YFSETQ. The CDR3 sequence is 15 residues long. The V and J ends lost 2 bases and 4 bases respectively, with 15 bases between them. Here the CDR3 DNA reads TGCGCCAGCAGCTTCGGACCCCCCGCTAGCACTGAAGCTTTCTTT. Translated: CASSFGPPASTEAFF.

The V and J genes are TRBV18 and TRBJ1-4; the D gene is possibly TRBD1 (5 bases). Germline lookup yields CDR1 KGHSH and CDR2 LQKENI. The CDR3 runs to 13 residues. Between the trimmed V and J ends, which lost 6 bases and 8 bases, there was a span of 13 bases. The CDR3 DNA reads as TGTGCCAGCTCCGAGGGGCAAGAAGAAAAACTGTTTTTT. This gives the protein CASSEGQEEKLFF.

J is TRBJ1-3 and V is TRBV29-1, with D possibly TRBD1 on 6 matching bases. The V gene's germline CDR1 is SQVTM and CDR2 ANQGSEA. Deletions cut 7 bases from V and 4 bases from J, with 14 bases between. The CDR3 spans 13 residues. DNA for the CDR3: TGCAGCGCCCTAAGGGGGACCGGAAACACCATATATTTT. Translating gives CSALRGTGNTIYF.

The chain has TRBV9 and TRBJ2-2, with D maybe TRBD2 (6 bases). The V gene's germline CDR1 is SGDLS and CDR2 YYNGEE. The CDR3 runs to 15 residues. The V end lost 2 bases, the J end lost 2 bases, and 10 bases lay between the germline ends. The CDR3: CASSVSGYNTGELFF. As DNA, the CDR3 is TGTGCCAGCAGCGTTAGCGGATATAACACCGGGGAGCTGTTTTTT.

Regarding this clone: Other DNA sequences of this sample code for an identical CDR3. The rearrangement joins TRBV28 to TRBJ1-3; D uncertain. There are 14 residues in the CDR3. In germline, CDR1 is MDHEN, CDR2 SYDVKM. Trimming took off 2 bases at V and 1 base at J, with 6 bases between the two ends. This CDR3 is CASSLAGSGNTIYF. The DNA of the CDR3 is TGTGCCAGCAGTTTAGCGGGATCTGGAAACACCATATATTTT.

Written as DNA, the CDR3 is TGTGCCAGCTCATCGCAATCAGATTTCACAGATACGCAGTATTTT. It codes for CASSSQSDFTDTQYF. The rearrangement joins TRBV18 to TRBJ2-3; D remains ambiguous. Looked up from germline, CDR1 is KGHSH and CDR2 is LQKENI. Trimming pared 5 bases from V and 2 bases from J, leaving 14 bases between. The CDR3 runs 15 residues.

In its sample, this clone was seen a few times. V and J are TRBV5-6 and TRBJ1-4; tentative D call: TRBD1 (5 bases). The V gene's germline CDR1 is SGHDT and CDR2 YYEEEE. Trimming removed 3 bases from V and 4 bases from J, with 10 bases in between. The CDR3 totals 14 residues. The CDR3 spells CASSSGVLNEKLFF. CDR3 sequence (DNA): TGTGCCAGCAGCTCGGGGGTACTTAATGAAAAACTGTTTTTT.

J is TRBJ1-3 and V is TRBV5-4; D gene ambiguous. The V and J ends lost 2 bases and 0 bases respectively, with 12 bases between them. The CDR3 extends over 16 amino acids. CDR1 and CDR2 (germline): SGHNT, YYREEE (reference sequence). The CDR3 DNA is TGTGCCAGCAGCTTTACTTCGAGGTCCTCTGGAAACACCATATATTTT. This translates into CASSFTSRSSGNTIYF.

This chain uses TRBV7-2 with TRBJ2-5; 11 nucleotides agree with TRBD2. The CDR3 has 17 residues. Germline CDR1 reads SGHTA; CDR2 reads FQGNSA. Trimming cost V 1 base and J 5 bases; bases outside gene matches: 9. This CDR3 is CASSLGLAGGSGETQYF. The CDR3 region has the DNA TGTGCCAGCAGCTTAGGGCTAGCGGGGGGATCGGGGGAGACCCAGTACTTC.

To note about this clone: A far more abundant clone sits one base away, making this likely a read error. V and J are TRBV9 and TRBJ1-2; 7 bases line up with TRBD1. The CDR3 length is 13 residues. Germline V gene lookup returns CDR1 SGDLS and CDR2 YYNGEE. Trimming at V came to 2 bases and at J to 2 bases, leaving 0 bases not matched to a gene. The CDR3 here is CASSVTGNYGYTF. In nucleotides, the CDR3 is TGTGCCAGCAGCGTGACAGGGAACTATGGCTACACCTTC.

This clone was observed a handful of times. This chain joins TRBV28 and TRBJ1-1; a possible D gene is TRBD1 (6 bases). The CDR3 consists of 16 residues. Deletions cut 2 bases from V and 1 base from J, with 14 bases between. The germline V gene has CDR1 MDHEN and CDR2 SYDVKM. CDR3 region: CASSLQPSGANTEAFF. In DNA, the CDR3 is TGTGCCAGCAGTTTACAACCTTCAGGGGCGAACACTGAAGCTTTCTTT.

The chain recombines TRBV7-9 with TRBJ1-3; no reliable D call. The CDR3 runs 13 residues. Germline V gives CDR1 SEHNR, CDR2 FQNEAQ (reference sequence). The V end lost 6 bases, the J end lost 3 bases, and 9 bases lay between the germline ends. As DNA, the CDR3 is TGTGCCAGCAGTTTTAATCTTGGAAACACCATATATTTT. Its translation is CASSFNLGNTIYF.

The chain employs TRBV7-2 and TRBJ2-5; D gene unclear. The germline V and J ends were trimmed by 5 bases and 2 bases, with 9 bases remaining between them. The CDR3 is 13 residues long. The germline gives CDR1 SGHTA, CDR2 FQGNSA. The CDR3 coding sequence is TGTGCCAGCAGCCAACGGGTACAAGAGACCCAGTACTTC. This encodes CASSQRVQETQYF.

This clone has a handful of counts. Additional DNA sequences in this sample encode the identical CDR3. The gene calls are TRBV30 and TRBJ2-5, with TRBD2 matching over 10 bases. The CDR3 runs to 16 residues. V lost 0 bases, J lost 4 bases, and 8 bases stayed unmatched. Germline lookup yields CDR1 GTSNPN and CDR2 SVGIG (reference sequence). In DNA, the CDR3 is TGTGCCTGGAGTGTAGGCCTAGCGGGAGCTAGAGAGACCCAGTACTTC. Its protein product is CAWSVGLAGARETQYF.